This TCR beta chain was sequenced in a study of identical twins. This CDR3 is 14 amino acids long. The V segment lost 3 bases and the J segment 6 bases; nucleotides outside the gene matches: 8. CDR1 and CDR2 (germline): SQVTM, ANQGSEA. Through template switching, a universal primer site was introduced, and the cDNA contained unique molecular identifiers. Each CDR3 protein is one row after TCRdb ran MiXCR on the 5' RACE reads. The table has a few hundred thousand distinct CDR3 sequences, 10% seen once; the top ten hold more than 8%. The study's findings and limits: Low generation-probability sequences were in excess among twin-shared out-of-frame alpha sequences. The study reached conclusions through statistical analysis that was cross-sectional, not following the same donors.

Donors uniformly comprised healthy Caucasians. Ten or more counts support this clonotype. Its antigen is undetermined. This receptor was identified in a man in his fifties or sixties in good health. The specimen sequenced was memory T cells sorted from blood. The chain uses TRBV29-1 and TRBJ2-7; 10 positions match TRBD1. This chain's CDR3 is CSVDPRGQGTEQYF. The CDR3 DNA follows: TGCAGCGTTGACCCCCGGGGACAGGGGACCGAGCAGTACTTC.